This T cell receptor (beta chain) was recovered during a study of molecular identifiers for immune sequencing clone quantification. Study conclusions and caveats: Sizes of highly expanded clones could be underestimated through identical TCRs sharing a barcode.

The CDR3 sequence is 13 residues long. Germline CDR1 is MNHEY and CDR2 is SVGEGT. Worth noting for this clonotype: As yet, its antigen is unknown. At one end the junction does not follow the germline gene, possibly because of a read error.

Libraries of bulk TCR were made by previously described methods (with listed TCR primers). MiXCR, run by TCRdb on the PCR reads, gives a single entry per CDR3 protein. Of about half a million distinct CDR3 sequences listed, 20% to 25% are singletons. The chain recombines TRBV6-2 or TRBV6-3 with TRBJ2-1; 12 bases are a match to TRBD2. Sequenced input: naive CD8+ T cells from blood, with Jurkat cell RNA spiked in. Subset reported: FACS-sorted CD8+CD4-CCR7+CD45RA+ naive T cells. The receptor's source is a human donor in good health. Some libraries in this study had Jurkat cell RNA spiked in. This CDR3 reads CASSYASGREGVF. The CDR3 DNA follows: TGTGCCAGCAGTTACGCTAGCGGGAGGGAAGGGGTCTTC.